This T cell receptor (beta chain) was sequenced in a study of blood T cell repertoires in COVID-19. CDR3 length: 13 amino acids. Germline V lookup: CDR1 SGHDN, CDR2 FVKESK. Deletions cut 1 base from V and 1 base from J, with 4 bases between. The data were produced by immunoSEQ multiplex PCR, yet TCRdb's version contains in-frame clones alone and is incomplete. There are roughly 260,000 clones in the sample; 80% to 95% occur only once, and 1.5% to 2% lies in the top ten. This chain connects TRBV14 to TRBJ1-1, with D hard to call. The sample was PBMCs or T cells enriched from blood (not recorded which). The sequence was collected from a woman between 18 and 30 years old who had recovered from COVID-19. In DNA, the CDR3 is TGTGCCAGCAGCCAAGCCAGGAACACTGAAGCTTTCTTT. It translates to CASSQARNTEAFF.